What follows are 18 T cell receptor beta chains derived from one specimen sequenced in a study of shared clonotypes between healthy human individuals. Here immunoSEQ multiplex PCR was the method, and the copy in TCRdb shows in-frame clones only, minus some. Of about 460,000 clones in the sample, 75% to 80% were seen once. Sample: PBMCs. These receptors came from a woman aged 35 to 49 in good health. Some clones in this sample may be carry-over from other donors' samples.

The rearrangement uses TRBV5-1 and TRBJ1-2; D is perhaps TRBD1 (6 bases). Germline V CDR1 and CDR2: SGHRS, YFSETQ. Trimming took off 1 base at V and 0 bases at J, with 13 bases between the two ends. The CDR3 sequence is 16 residues long. The CDR3 DNA follows: TGCGCCAGCAGCTTGTATACAGGGAGATCTAACTATGGCTACACCTTC. It translates to CASSLYTGRSNYGYTF.

The chain links TRBV2 to TRBJ2-2, with D unresolved. This CDR3 spans 13 amino acids. The germline CDR1 and CDR2 sequences are SNHLY and FYNNEI. The V gene lost 7 bases and the J gene lost 3 bases, with 9 bases spanning the gap. Here the CDR3 reads CASTPGHTGELFF. The CDR3 bases are TGTGCCAGCACTCCCGGTCACACCGGGGAGCTGTTTTTT.

The genes are TRBV4-1 and TRBJ2-5; D gene ambiguous. The CDR3 is made up of 14 amino acids. V lost 1 base and J 2 bases, leaving 8 bases between the germline ends. Looked up from germline, CDR1 is MGHRA and CDR2 is YSYEKL. The CDR3 nucleotides are TGCGCCAGCAGCCAAGGCGATTTTCAAGAGACCCAGTACTTC. It translates to CASSQGDFQETQYF.

This clone was seen only once. V and J are TRBV10-3 and TRBJ1-3; D is undetermined. V lost 3 bases to trimming and J lost 0 bases, with 12 bases between them. Germline CDR1 and CDR2: ENHRY and SYGVKD. CDR3 length: 16 residues. In DNA form, the CDR3 reads TGTGCCATCAGTGATCCCGGAGCCGTCTCTGGAAACACCATATATTTT. It codes for CAISDPGAVSGNTIYF.

The genes are TRBV25-1 and TRBJ1-4; a possible D gene is TRBD1 (5 bases). CDR1 and CDR2 from the germline V gene are MGHDK and SYGVNS. Deletions cut 7 bases from V and 8 bases from J, with 17 bases between. The CDR3 is 14 residues long. The CDR3 loop reads CASTGPRLGEKLFF. DNA for the CDR3: TGTGCCAGCACGGGGCCCAGGCTTGGGGAAAAACTGTTTTTT.

In the case of this clone: A much larger clone differs from this one at a single base, so this may be a read error. Other DNA sequences in this specimen translate into the identical CDR3. This chain links TRBV7-9 with TRBJ1-6; D is perhaps TRBD1 (5 bases). The V gene lost 1 base and the J gene lost 10 bases, with 11 bases spanning the gap. Germline values: CDR1 SEHNR, CDR2 FQNEAQ (reference sequence). This CDR3 region has 14 residues. The CDR3 loop reads CASSLGQGESPLHF. CDR3 DNA sequence: TGTGCCAGCAGCTTAGGGCAGGGCGAGTCACCCCTCCACTTT.

J is TRBJ1-1 and V is TRBV19; D possibly corresponds to TRBD1 (5 bases). CDR3 length: 14 amino acids. The germline V gene has CDR1 LNHDA and CDR2 SQIVND (reference sequence). V was pared by 1 base and J by 4 bases, with 10 bases between. This CDR3 is CASSIGGLSTEAFF. Written as DNA, the CDR3 is TGTGCCAGTAGTATAGGGGGCTTGAGCACTGAAGCTTTCTTT.

The J gene is TRBJ2-3, the V gene TRBV15; D is unresolved. Germline V gene sequence: CDR1 LNHNV, CDR2 YYDKDF (reference sequence). The CDR3 covers 14 residues. V shed 0 bases and J shed 5 bases, with 9 bases lying between them. The CDR3 region is CATSRDFSLDTQYF. The DNA of the CDR3 is TGTGCCACCAGCAGAGACTTTTCCTTAGATACGCAGTATTTT.

The chain employs TRBV7-2 and TRBJ1-1; TRBD1 might be the D (6 bases). In germline, CDR1 is SGHTA, CDR2 FQGNSA. This CDR3 contains 14 residues. V was pared by 5 bases and J by 1 base, with 11 bases between. The CDR3 is CASSHRERNTEAFF. CDR3 sequence (DNA): TGTGCCAGCAGCCACAGGGAAAGGAACACTGAAGCTTTCTTT.

The chain joins TRBV30 to TRBJ2-1; 7 nucleotides match TRBD2. The V gene's germline CDR1 is GTSNPN and CDR2 SVGIG (reference sequence). After removal of 3 bases from V and 0 bases from J, the junction contained 5 bases not matched to a gene. The CDR3 has 15 amino acids. The CDR3 DNA sequence: TGTGCCTGGAGCCGGGGCGGGAGCTCCTACAATGAGCAGTTCTTC. Its translation is CAWSRGGSSYNEQFF.

This clone was seen more than once but under ten times. A far more abundant clone sits one base away, making this likely a read error. The chain combines TRBV30 with TRBJ2-1, with D unresolved. The CDR3 contains 12 residues. Germline V gene lookup returns CDR1 GTSNPN and CDR2 SVGIG (reference sequence). As DNA, the CDR3 is TGTGCCCGGAGTGTACGGAACAATGAGCAGTTCTTC. Protein: CARSVRNNEQFF.

The rearrangement uses TRBV5-1 and TRBJ2-7; 9 nucleotides match TRBD2. Trimming at V came to 3 bases and at J to 0 bases, leaving 4 bases not matched to a gene. CDR3 length: 15 amino acids. Germline CDR1 SGHRS, CDR2 YFSETQ. CDR3 DNA: TGCGCCAGCAGCTATAGCGGGAGTGCCTCCTACGAGCAGTACTTC. It encodes CASSYSGSASYEQYF.

V gene TRBV7-9 combines with J gene TRBJ1-3; D not certain. CDR1 and CDR2 from the germline V gene are SEHNR and FQNEAQ (reference sequence). V lost 5 bases and J 0 bases, leaving 8 bases between the germline ends. The CDR3 runs 14 residues. CDR3 nucleotides: TGTGCCAGCAGCCCTCGAAACTCTGGAAACACCATATATTTT. This gives the protein CASSPRNSGNTIYF.

Ten or more counts support this clone. Other DNA sequences in the sample encode the same CDR3. V is TRBV5-1 and J is TRBJ2-7, with 12 bases lining up with TRBD2. Trimming removed 1 base from V and 0 bases from J; junction bases left unmatched: 5. This CDR3 comprises 17 residues. The germline V gene has CDR1 SGHRS and CDR2 YFSETQ. The CDR3 DNA reads as TGCGCCAGCAGCTTGACTAGCGGGGGGTTCAGCTCCTACGAGCAGTACTTC. This translates into CASSLTSGGFSSYEQYF. The complete variable domain, with remaining parts taken from reference TRBV5-1 and TRBJ2-7, reads KAGVTQTPRYLIKTRGQQVTLSCSPISGHRSVSWYQQTPGQGLQFLFEYFSETQRNKGNFPGRFSGRQFSNSRSEMNVSTLELGDSALYLCASSLTSGGFSSYEQYFGPGTRLTVT.

This clone was seen more than once but under ten times. V and J are TRBV14 and TRBJ1-2; D is uncertain. The CDR3 totals 15 residues. Germline V lookup: CDR1 SGHDN, CDR2 FVKESK. The V and J ends lost 0 bases and 2 bases respectively, with 10 bases between them. The CDR3 loop is CASSQDLSDNYGYTF. DNA of the CDR3: TGTGCCAGCAGCCAAGATCTGTCGGACAACTATGGCTACACCTTC.

The chain recombines TRBV9 with TRBJ2-7; 9 bases align to TRBD2. CDR3 size: 15 residues. The V gene end was trimmed by 0 bases and the J gene end by 7 bases; junction bases not matched to a gene: 8. CDR1 and CDR2 (germline): SGDLS, YYNGEE. CDR3: CASSVDQAGGREQYF. For the CDR3, the DNA is TGTGCCAGCAGCGTAGATCAAGCGGGAGGACGAGAGCAGTACTTC. The full variable domain, completed using reference TRBV9 and TRBJ2-7, is DSGVTQTPKHLITATGQRVTLRCSPRSGDLSVYWYQQSLDQGLQFLIQYYNGEERAKGNILERFSAQQFPDLHSELNLSSLELGDSALYFCASSVDQAGGREQYFGPGTRLTVT.

The V gene is TRBV29-1, the J gene TRBJ2-1; 9 bases match TRBD1. CDR3 length: 17 residues. After removal of 5 bases from V and 8 bases from J, the junction contained 19 bases not matched to a gene. Germline CDR1 SQVTM, CDR2 ANQGSEA. In DNA, the CDR3 is TGCAGCGTTACCCTTCTCATACCCAGACAGGGGGTCTATGAGCAGTTCTTC. Protein sequence: CSVTLLIPRQGVYEQFF.

The chain is built from TRBV15 and TRBJ2-7; TRBD1 matches 7 bases. CDR1 and CDR2 from the germline V gene are LNHNV and YYDKDF (reference sequence). V lost 8 bases and J lost 3; bases outside the gene matches: 13. CDR3 length: 15 residues. The CDR3 coding sequence is TGTGCCACCGCAGCGCCCGGGACAGACCACTACGAGCAGTACTTC. Its protein product is CATAAPGTDHYEQYF.